This T cell receptor beta chain was profiled in a study of T cells in Graves' hyperthyroidism and ophthalmopathy. The V gene lost 3 bases and the J gene lost 2 bases, with 10 bases spanning the gap. CDR1 and CDR2 (germline): GTSNPN, SVGIG (reference sequence). The CDR3 length is 13 residues. An absence of ophthalmopathy progression within 18 months meant stable Graves' hyperthyroidism. Clinicians diagnosed patients from clinical symptoms, serum thyroxine and TRAb, thyroid ultrasound and orbital computed tomography. The source material, RNA transcripts, was used to amplify TCR beta CDR3 regions. An initial round of RT-PCR targeting the TCR CDR3 relied on the HTBI primer set. TCRdb reprocessed the multiplex PCR reads via MiXCR and lists one record per CDR3 protein. The table lists 470,000 or so distinct CDR3 sequences, under 25% of them singletons. This clonotype was recorded at least ten times.

Sequences were obtained from blood. The gene calls are TRBV30 and TRBJ1-1; D ambiguous. The clonotype was recovered from a man aged 18 to 30 with Graves' hyperthyroidism. The CDR3 loop reads CAWRQQLNTEAFF. As DNA, the CDR3 is TGTGCCTGGAGACAACAGCTAAACACTGAAGCTTTCTTT.